These 28 T cell receptor beta chains were all obtained from the same sample, sequenced in a study of blood T cell dynamics during melanoma immunotherapy. The time point: pre-treatment baseline. The repertoire was sequenced with immunoSEQ multiplex PCR; TCRdb's copy has only in-frame clones and lacks some. The table has about 13,000 clones, approximately 90% seen once. The specimen was effector memory CD8+ T cells from blood, collected from a patient treated with checkpoint blockade. These receptors were obtained from a human donor with melanoma.

CDR3 loop: CASSRGVMNSPLHF. The CDR3 DNA sequence: TGTGCCAGCAGCCGGGGGGTAATGAATTCACCCCTCCACTTT. The chain couples TRBV6-5 to TRBJ1-6; perhaps TRBD1 as D (5 bases). The germline V and J ends were trimmed by 6 bases and 7 bases, with 13 bases remaining between them. This CDR3 comprises 14 residues. The germline gives CDR1 MNHEY, CDR2 SVGAGI.

The DNA of the CDR3 is TGTGCCAGCAGTTCGGGACAGGGAACGTACGAGCAGTACTTC. Its protein is CASSSGQGTYEQYF. This sequence joins TRBV27 and TRBJ2-7, with 9 positions matching TRBD1. Germline assignment: CDR1 MNHEY and CDR2 SMNVEV (reference sequence). There are 14 residues in the CDR3. V lost 4 bases, J lost 4 bases, and 5 bases stayed unmatched.

This clone was found once. This chain connects TRBV19 to TRBJ2-1; 10 bases align to TRBD1. Germline-derived CDR1 and CDR2 are LNHDA and SQIVND (reference sequence). V was pared by 7 bases and J by 8 bases, with 8 bases of the junction left unmatched. The CDR3 loop spans 14 amino acids. The CDR3 region has the DNA TGTGCCAGTAAAATGGGGACAGGGGTCCATGAGCAGTTCTTC. Amino acids: CASKMGTGVHEQFF. Based on the CDR3 plus reference TRBV19 and TRBJ2-1, the full variable domain is DGGITQSPKYLFRKEGQNVTLSCEQNLNHDAMYWYRQDPGQGLRLIYYSQIVNDFQKGDIAEGYSVSREKKESFPLTVTSAQKNPTAFYLCASKMGTGVHEQFFGPGTRLTVL.

As DNA, the CDR3 is TGTGCCAGCAGCCTAAAAAGGGCTACCGGGGAGCTGTTTTTT. Protein: CASSLKRATGELFF. The chain combines TRBV14 with TRBJ2-2, with D uncertain. With 4 bases removed from V and 5 bases from J, the gap between germline ends came to 11 bases. CDR1 SGHDN and CDR2 FVKESK come from the germline V gene. CDR3 length: 14 amino acids.

This chain joins TRBV15 and TRBJ2-5, with D tentatively TRBD1 (6 bases). Germline assignment: CDR1 LNHNV and CDR2 YYDKDF (reference sequence). The CDR3 has 14 residues. The V and J ends lost 3 bases and 3 bases respectively, with 11 bases between them. The CDR3 sequence is CATSRGTLEETQYF. In DNA form, the CDR3 reads TGTGCCACCAGCAGGGGGACACTCGAAGAGACCCAGTACTTC.

The chain combines TRBV19 with TRBJ1-1; possibly TRBD1 for D (6 bases). The V end was cut by 8 bases, the J end by 4 bases, with 14 bases between. Germline CDR1 reads LNHDA; CDR2 reads SQIVND (reference sequence). The CDR3 length is 13 residues. The CDR3 spells CASQQGRGTEAFF. In DNA, the CDR3 is TGTGCCAGTCAACAGGGAAGGGGCACTGAAGCTTTCTTT.

This sequence joins TRBV19 and TRBJ2-3, with TRBD2 matching over 8 bases. Germline V gene sequence: CDR1 LNHDA, CDR2 SQIVND (reference sequence). V lost 5 bases, J lost 0 bases, and 7 bases stayed unmatched. This CDR3 contains 16 residues. The CDR3 DNA follows: TGTGCCAGTAGTCCGGAACTAGCGGAAAGCACAGATACGCAGTATTTT. Encoded protein: CASSPELAESTDTQYF.

J is TRBJ1-1 and V is TRBV19; possibly TRBD1 for D (6 bases). The V end lost 2 bases, the J end lost 0 bases, and 7 bases lay between the germline ends. CDR1 LNHDA and CDR2 SQIVND come from the germline V gene (reference sequence). This CDR3 has 14 residues. DNA for the CDR3: TGTGCCAGTAGTATAACAGGGATGAACACTGAAGCTTTCTTT. Translation: CASSITGMNTEAFF.

The chain links TRBV29-1 to TRBJ2-1; 15 nucleotides line up with TRBD2. Unmatched junction bases numbered 6, after V lost 6 bases and J lost 0 bases. The CDR3 has 17 residues. From germline, CDR1 is SQVTM and CDR2 ANQGSEA. In DNA, the CDR3 is TGCAGCGTCCCCGGACTAGCGGGAGGGAGCTCCTACAATGAGCAGTTCTTC. Protein product: CSVPGLAGGSSYNEQFF.

The chain carries TRBV7-9 and TRBJ1-2; 11 nucleotides match TRBD1. J gave up 0 bases and V 2 bases, and 11 bases lay outside the gene matches. The germline V gene encodes CDR1 SEHNR and CDR2 FQNEAQ (reference sequence). This CDR3 is 19 amino acids long. CDR3 coding DNA: TGTGCCAGCAGCTTACAAGGACAGGGGGCGCGGGGAGCTAACTATGGCTACACCTTC. As protein: CASSLQGQGARGANYGYTF.

This clone appeared a single time. The rearrangement links TRBV27 to TRBJ2-2; maybe TRBD1 (6 bases). The CDR3 runs to 13 residues. V dropped 8 bases and J dropped 7 bases, with 14 bases sitting between them. Germline values: CDR1 MNHEY, CDR2 SMNVEV (reference sequence). The CDR3 loop is CASWTVTNGELFF. The CDR3 DNA follows: TGTGCCAGCTGGACAGTTACTAACGGGGAGCTGTTTTTT.

The chain couples TRBV10-2 to TRBJ2-7, with TRBD2 identical over 7 bases. Unmatched junction bases numbered 14, after V lost 5 bases and J lost 4 bases. CDR3 length: 16 residues. CDR1 is WSHSY, CDR2 SAAADI, per germline. The CDR3 region has the DNA TGCGCCAGCAGTAATCTAGCGGATTATATTGATTACGAGCAGTACTTC. Amino acids: CASSNLADYIDYEQYF.

As to this clone: Germline is not matched at one junction end, which may reflect a read error. The chain has TRBV7-7 and TRBJ2-1, with 8 bases lining up with TRBD2. The CDR3 has 15 residues. The germline CDR1 and CDR2 sequences are SSHAT and FNYEAQ (reference sequence). Written as DNA, the CDR3 is TGTGCTAGCAGCTTAGCACTAGCGGATTACAATGAGCAGTTCTTC. This codes for CASSLALADYNEQFF.

This clone was detected only once. The rearrangement uses TRBV7-8 and TRBJ1-1; no definite D call. The CDR3 contains 16 residues. Deletions cut 1 base from V and 1 base from J, with 13 bases between. Germline V gene sequence: CDR1 SGHVS, CDR2 FQNEAQ. CDR3 in DNA: TGTGCCAGCAGCTTAGGGGTGCACCCGGAGAACACTGAAGCTTTCTTT. It yields the protein CASSLGVHPENTEAFF. Full variable domain (missing parts from reference TRBV7-8 and TRBJ1-1): GAGVSQSPRYKVAKRGQDVALRCDPISGHVSLFWYQQALGQGPEFLTYFQNEAQLDKSGLPSDRFFAERPEGSVSTLKIQRTQQEDSAVYLCASSLGVHPENTEAFFGQGTRLTVV.

The CDR3 DNA reads TGCAGCGTTGGGCGGACTACTCTGTACGGCTACGAGCAGTACTTC. Its translation: CSVGRTTLYGYEQYF. V usage is TRBV29-1 and J usage is TRBJ2-5, with TRBD2 as a possible D gene (6 bases). The J call may be faulty, since TRBJ2-7 better matches the DNA end. Germline CDR1 and CDR2: SQVTM and ANQGSEA. This CDR3 contains 15 residues.

The chain recombines TRBV4-3 with TRBJ1-2; D unresolved. The CDR3 loop spans 14 amino acids. Germline lookup yields CDR1 LGHNA and CDR2 YSLEER. Trimming took off 4 bases at V and 4 bases at J, with 13 bases between the two ends. CDR3 coding DNA: TGCGCCAGCAGCCCGCGACGGGCCCTCTATGGCTACACCTTC. This sequence encodes CASSPRRALYGYTF.

CDR3 nucleotide sequence: TGTGCCAGCAGCTTAGAAGTGGGGAACAATCAGCCCCAGCATTTT. The encoded protein is CASSLEVGNNQPQHF. The chain joins TRBV11-2 to TRBJ1-5; D unresolved. Germline CDR1 reads SGHAT; CDR2 reads FQNNGV. The CDR3 is 15 residues long. Trimming removed 0 bases at V and 3 bases at J, with 9 bases between.

This clone was found a few times. The chain employs TRBV4-1 and TRBJ1-1, with 8 nucleotides matching TRBD1. V lost 1 base, J lost 1 base, and 2 bases stayed unmatched. Germline CDR1 is MGHRA and CDR2 is YSYEKL. The CDR3 covers 15 residues. CDR3 DNA sequence: TGCGCCAGCAGCCAAGGCGACAGGGGGAACACTGAAGCTTTCTTT. It specifies CASSQGDRGNTEAFF.

In nucleotides, the CDR3 is TGTGCCAGTAGTTTTAGCGGGAGGGCCGGTGAGCAGTTCTTC. It specifies CASSFSGRAGEQFF. This rearrangement joins TRBV19 to TRBJ2-1; 11 bases align to TRBD2. Germline values: CDR1 LNHDA, CDR2 SQIVND (reference sequence). The CDR3 has 14 amino acids. V dropped 5 bases and J dropped 9; count of bases not matched to a gene: 6. Using reference TRBV19 and TRBJ2-1 for the parts outside the CDR3, the full variable domain is DGGITQSPKYLFRKEGQNVTLSCEQNLNHDAMYWYRQDPGQGLRLIYYSQIVNDFQKGDIAEGYSVSREKKESFPLTVTSAQKNPTAFYLCASSFSGRAGEQFFGPGTRLTVL.

V and J are TRBV2 and TRBJ2-5; D is possibly TRBD1 or TRBD2 (6 bases each). Trimming took 8 bases from V and 7 from J, leaving 8 bases between them. The CDR3 covers 10 residues. The germline V gene has CDR1 SNHLY and CDR2 FYNNEI. CDR3 DNA: TGTGCCAGCGGAGGGGGGACCCAGTACTTC. Translated, it gives CASGGGTQYF.

V usage is TRBV28 and J usage is TRBJ1-4, with D possibly TRBD1 on 5 matching bases. This CDR3 is 15 amino acids long. With 4 bases removed from V and 8 bases from J, the gap between germline ends came to 17 bases. CDR1 MDHEN and CDR2 SYDVKM come from the germline V gene. CDR3 protein: CASSWFGTGTEKLFF. CDR3 nucleotide sequence: TGTGCCAGCAGTTGGTTCGGGACGGGGACCGAAAAACTGTTTTTT.

The chain joins TRBV9 to TRBJ2-3, with D uncertain. V was cut by 0 bases and J by 3 bases, with 5 bases left in between. The CDR3 is 13 residues long. Germline V gene lookup returns CDR1 SGDLS and CDR2 YYNGEE. The CDR3 is CASSVVLTDTQYF. CDR3 DNA: TGTGCCAGCAGCGTAGTTTTAACAGATACGCAGTATTTT.

The chain combines TRBV19 with TRBJ1-1; D may be TRBD1 (6 bases). CDR1 and CDR2 (germline): LNHDA, SQIVND (reference sequence). This CDR3 is built from 14 residues. Trimming shortened V by 2 bases and J by 4 bases, and 11 bases separated the two germline ends. CDR3 protein: CASSITGPATEAFF. The CDR3 DNA reads TGTGCCAGTAGTATAACAGGGCCGGCCACTGAAGCTTTCTTT.

This sequence joins TRBV10-3 and TRBJ2-3; no clear D. V was shortened by 3 bases and J by 2 bases, with 9 bases between the two germline ends. The CDR3 is made up of 14 amino acids. In germline, CDR1 is ENHRY, CDR2 SYGVKD. The CDR3 nucleotides read TGTGCCATCAGTGAAGGAACAGTCACAGATACGCAGTATTTT. Translating gives CAISEGTVTDTQYF.

Here the CDR3 DNA reads TGTGCCAGCAGTTTAGAGTTCAGGGGGGAGACCCAGTACTTC. Protein: CASSLEFRGETQYF. The chain uses TRBV27 and TRBJ2-5; TRBD1 matches at 7 bases. The trim removed 2 bases at V and 5 bases at J, leaving 5 bases unmatched. Germline-derived CDR1 and CDR2 are MNHEY and SMNVEV (reference sequence). The CDR3 runs 14 residues.

This chain connects TRBV28 to TRBJ1-2; 9 bases fit TRBD1. This CDR3 is built from 14 residues. Trimming at V came to 5 bases and at J to 7 bases, leaving 8 bases not matched to a gene. Looked up from germline, CDR1 is MDHEN and CDR2 is SYDVKM. Here the CDR3 reads CASSQRDREGGYTF. The CDR3 DNA is TGTGCCAGCAGTCAGCGGGACAGGGAAGGTGGCTACACCTTC.

The chain uses TRBV5-6 and TRBJ1-1, with D hard to call. V was pared by 2 bases and J by 4 bases, with 9 bases between. CDR3 length: 13 residues. In germline, CDR1 is SGHDT, CDR2 YYEEEE. The CDR3 here is CASSFGPFTEAFF. The CDR3 DNA follows: TGTGCCAGCAGCTTTGGCCCCTTCACTGAAGCTTTCTTT.

This rearrangement joins TRBV2 to TRBJ2-1, with 7 bases aligning to TRBD2. Germline CDR1 SNHLY, CDR2 FYNNEI. This CDR3 comprises 15 residues. The V segment lost 7 bases and the J segment 7 bases; nucleotides outside the gene matches: 13. In DNA, the CDR3 is TGTGCCAGCATTTTTGAGACTAGCATAAATAATGAGCAGTTCTTC. The encoded protein is CASIFETSINNEQFF.